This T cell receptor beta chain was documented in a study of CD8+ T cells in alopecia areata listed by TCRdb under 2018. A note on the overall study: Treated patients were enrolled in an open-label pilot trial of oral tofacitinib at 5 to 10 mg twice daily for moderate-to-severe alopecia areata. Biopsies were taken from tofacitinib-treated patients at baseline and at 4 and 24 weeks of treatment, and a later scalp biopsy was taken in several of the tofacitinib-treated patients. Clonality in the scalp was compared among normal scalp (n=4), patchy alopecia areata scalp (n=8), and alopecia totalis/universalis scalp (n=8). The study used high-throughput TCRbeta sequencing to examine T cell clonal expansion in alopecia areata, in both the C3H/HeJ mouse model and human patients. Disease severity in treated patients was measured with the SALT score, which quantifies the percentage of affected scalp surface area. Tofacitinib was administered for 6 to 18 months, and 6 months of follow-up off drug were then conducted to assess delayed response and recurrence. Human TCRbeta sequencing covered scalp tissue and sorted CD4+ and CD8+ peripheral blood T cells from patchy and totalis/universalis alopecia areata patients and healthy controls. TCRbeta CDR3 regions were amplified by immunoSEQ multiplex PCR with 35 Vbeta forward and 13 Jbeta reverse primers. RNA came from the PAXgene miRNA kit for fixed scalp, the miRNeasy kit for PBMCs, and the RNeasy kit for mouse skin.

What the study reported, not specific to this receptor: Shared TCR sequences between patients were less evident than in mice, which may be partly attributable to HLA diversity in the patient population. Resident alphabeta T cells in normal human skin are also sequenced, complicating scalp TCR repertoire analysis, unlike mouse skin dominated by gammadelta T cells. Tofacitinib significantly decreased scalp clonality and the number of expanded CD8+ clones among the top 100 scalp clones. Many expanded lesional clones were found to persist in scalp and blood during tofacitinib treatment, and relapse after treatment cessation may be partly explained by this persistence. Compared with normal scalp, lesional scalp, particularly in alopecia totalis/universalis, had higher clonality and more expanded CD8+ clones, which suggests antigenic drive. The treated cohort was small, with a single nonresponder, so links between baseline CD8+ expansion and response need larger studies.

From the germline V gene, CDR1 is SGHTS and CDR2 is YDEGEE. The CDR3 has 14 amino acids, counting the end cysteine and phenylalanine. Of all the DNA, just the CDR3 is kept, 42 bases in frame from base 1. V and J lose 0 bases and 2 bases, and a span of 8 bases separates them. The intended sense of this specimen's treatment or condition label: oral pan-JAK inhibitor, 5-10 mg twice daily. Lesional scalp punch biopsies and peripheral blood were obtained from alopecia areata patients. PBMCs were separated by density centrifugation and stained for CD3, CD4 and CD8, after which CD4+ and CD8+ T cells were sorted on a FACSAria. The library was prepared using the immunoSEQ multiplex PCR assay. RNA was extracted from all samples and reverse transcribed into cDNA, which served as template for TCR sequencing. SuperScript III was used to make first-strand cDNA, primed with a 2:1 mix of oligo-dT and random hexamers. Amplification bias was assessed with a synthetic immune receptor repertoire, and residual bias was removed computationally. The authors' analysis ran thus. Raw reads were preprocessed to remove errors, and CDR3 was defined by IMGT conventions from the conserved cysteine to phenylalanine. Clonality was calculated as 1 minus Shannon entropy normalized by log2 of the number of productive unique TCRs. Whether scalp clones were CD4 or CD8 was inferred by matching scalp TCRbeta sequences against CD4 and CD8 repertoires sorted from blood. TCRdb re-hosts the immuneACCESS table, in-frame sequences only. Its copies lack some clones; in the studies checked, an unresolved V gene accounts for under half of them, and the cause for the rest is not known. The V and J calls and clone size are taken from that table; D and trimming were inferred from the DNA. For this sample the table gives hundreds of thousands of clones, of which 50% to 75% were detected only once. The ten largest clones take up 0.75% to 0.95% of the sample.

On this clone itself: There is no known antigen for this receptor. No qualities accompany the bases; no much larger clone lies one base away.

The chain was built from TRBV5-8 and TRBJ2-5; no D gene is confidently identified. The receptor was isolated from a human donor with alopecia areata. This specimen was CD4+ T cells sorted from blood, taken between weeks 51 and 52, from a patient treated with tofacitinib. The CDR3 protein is CASSLGRRQETQYF. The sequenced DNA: TGTGCCAGCAGCTTGGGTAGGAGACAAGAGACCCAGTACTTC.